This T cell receptor beta chain comes out of a study of CD8 T cells in Susac syndrome (dated 2019 in TCRdb). As for the study more broadly: The study used repertoire sequencing to test whether antigen drove CD8+ T cell activation and differentiation in Susac syndrome.

Turning to this clonotype: The clone's antigen remains unknown. Within one base of it there is no much larger clone, and no base qualities were kept.

RNA was extracted with the RNeasy kit and roughly 0.45 to 1 ug was reverse transcribed using random hexamers. The immunoSEQ multiplex PCR assay, covering 54 Vbeta and 13 Jbeta segments, was used to amplify TCR beta CDR3 regions. PCR amplification bias was corrected by using a synthetic template baseline for primer optimization and computational correction. In the paper's pipeline: Only productive sequences were kept, with reads annotated to V, D and J genes according to IMGT and analyzed in immunoSEQ Analyzer. Clonality was calculated as one minus the Shannon entropy normalized by log2 of the number of productive unique sequences. For each patient and control, public and private clones were evaluated within the 100 most prevalent clones. Clones were defined as Susac-specific if absent from the healthy and MS cohorts, from around 1,000 published viral clones and from other ImmuneACCESS disease sequences. TCRdb reprocessing: public reads trimmed at Q25 with fastp, clones called with MiXCR, in-frame beta chains kept. Merged by CDR3 protein, the rows form single entries marked with the most common genes and DNA. TCRdb, not the authors, supplied the V and J calls. In all, the sample holds 100,000 to 150,000 distinct CDR3 sequences, and around 94% of those were seen once. Together, the top ten hold over 0.07% of the sample.

General conclusions and limits of the study: The number of individuals in the TCR sequencing and HLA analysis was recognized as being relatively small.

The CDR3 starts with the cysteine, ends with the phenylalanine, and has 15 residues. Kept here is only the CDR3 DNA, which spans 45 bases and is read in frame from base 1. After removal of 2 bases from V and 7 bases from J, the junction retains 4 bases not matched to a gene. Peripheral blood CD8+ and CD4+ T cells from healthy donors, Susac syndrome patients and multiple sclerosis patients were profiled using high-throughput TCR beta sequencing. Healthy donors were included as age- and sex-matched controls. Bulk CD8+ and CD4+ T cells were purified by magnetic negative isolation, while CD8+ TEMRA cells were enriched using FACS. Blood was collected in EDTA tubes and processed within 24 hours, with PBMCs isolated through density gradient centrifugation. PBMCs destined for TCR sequencing were cryopreserved in liquid nitrogen and later thawed in a 37 °C water bath. A purity of at least 90% was achieved for sorted or isolated CD4+, CD8+ and CD8+ TEMRA cells.

The V gene is TRBV12-3 or TRBV12-4 and the J gene is TRBJ2-1, and 11 junction bases match TRBD2. The sample comprised CD4+ T cells from PBMCs. This clonotype was sampled from a human donor in good health. CDR3 region: CASSLMLAGGNEQFF. The nucleotide sequence is given as TGTGCCAGCAGTTTAATGCTAGCGGGAGGAAATGAGCAGTTCTTC.